Here is one T cell receptor beta chain with its context. As yet, its antigen is unknown. This specimen belongs to a study of cytomegalovirus exposure and HLA in healthy donors. The study's findings and limits: Sequencing had likely introduced a cluster of highly shared sequence variants as an artifact. A few V segments could not be told apart, such as TRBV6-2 and TRBV6-3, and were left out. Cytomegalovirus-associated TCR beta chains were listed, numbering some 150.

PCR was performed using 60 Vbeta and 13 Jbeta primers. Generated by immunoSEQ multiplex PCR, the TCRdb table keeps only in-frame clones and is missing some. The data contain more than 65,000 clones, 60% to 75% of them singletons. Everyone who donated was a healthy bone marrow donor. The CDR3 loop spans 14 amino acids. Germline CDR1 and CDR2: MNHNY and SVGAGI (reference sequence). The ends were cut back, 6 bases at V and 1 base at J, with 12 bases in the middle. This clonotype was sampled from a woman between 55 and 75 years old in good health and CMV-seropositive. Material for sequencing was PBMCs. The rearrangement links TRBV6-6 to TRBJ1-1; the D is unclear. CDR3 residues: CASRPQIQNTEAFF. The CDR3 DNA sequence: TGTGCCAGCAGACCACAGATTCAGAACACTGAAGCTTTCTTT.